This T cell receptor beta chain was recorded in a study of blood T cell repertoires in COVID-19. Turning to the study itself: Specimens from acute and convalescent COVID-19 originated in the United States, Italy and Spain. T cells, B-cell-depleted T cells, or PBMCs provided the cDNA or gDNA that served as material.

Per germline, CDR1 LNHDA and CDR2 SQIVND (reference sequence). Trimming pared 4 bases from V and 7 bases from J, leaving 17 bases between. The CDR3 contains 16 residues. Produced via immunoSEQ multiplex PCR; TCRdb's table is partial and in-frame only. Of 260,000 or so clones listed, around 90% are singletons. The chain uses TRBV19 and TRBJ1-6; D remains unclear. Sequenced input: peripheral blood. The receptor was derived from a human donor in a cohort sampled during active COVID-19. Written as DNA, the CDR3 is TGTGCCAGTAGTAATCCCCCCCGAGGGCGGAATTCACCCCTCCACTTT. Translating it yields CASSNPPRGRNSPLHF.